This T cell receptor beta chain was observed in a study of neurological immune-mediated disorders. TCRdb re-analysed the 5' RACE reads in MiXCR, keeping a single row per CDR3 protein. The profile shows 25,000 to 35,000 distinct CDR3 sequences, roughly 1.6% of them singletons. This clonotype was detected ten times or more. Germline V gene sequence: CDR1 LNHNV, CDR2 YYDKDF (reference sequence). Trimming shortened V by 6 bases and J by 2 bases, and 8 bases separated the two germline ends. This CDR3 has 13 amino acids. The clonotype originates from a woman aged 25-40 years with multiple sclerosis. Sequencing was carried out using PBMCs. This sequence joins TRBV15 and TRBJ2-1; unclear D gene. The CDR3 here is CATSSNTYNEQFF. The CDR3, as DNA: TGTGCCACCAGTAGCAATACCTACAATGAGCAGTTCTTC.